Listed below are T cell receptor beta chains from one sample, sequenced in a study of naive and memory T cell subsets. Via MiXCR, TCRdb re-called the UMI-ligation and nested PCR reads, giving one row per CDR3 protein. The top ten hold about 3% of the sample, which has 85,000 to 130,000 distinct CDR3 sequences, 13% to 15% seen once. Sequenced material: naive CD8+ T cells from blood. Receptor source: a human donor in good health. The conserved cysteine and the conserved F or W are not part of the CDR3 here. Fields, in order: V gene, CDR3 protein.

v_call: TRBV24-1
cdr3_aa: ATSDRGRYNEQF

v_call: TRBV27
cdr3_aa: ASSHEAGGMETQY

v_call: TRBV4-3
cdr3_aa: ASSEERGVYNEQF

v_call: TRBV28
cdr3_aa: ASSFRPGDTQY

v_call: TRBV3-1
cdr3_aa: ASSQDRGTDEQY

v_call: TRBV7-9
cdr3_aa: ASSGSGGGEQF

v_call: TRBV2
cdr3_aa: ASSEGDFLGANVLT

v_call: TRBV6-2/TRBV6-3
cdr3_aa: ASSWLAGDPYNEQF

v_call: TRBV7-2
cdr3_aa: ASSPWGMMNTEAF

v_call: TRBV5-4
cdr3_aa: ASSWGQGDNEQF

v_call: TRBV6-1
cdr3_aa: ASKPSGLAYGGELF

v_call: TRBV29-1
cdr3_aa: SVEVMDRPGSGELF

v_call: TRBV14
cdr3_aa: ASSHVGTPTYEQY

v_call: TRBV6-5
cdr3_aa: ASSYGTSGGDTQY

v_call: TRBV4-3
cdr3_aa: ASSQVLTAQETQY

v_call: TRBV27
cdr3_aa: ASSLYTGTSGASSYNEQF

v_call: TRBV25-1
cdr3_aa: ASSEIAGGPQQF

v_call: TRBV27
cdr3_aa: ASSFGQGSYEQY

v_call: TRBV6-2/TRBV6-3
cdr3_aa: ASSWDNSYNEQF

v_call: TRBV12-3/TRBV12-4
cdr3_aa: ASSSRETNTEAF

v_call: TRBV9
cdr3_aa: ASSAGGRSTDTQY

v_call: TRBV5-4
cdr3_aa: ASMGTGANVLT

v_call: TRBV7-6
cdr3_aa: ASSSRGSSTDTQY

v_call: TRBV12-3/TRBV12-4
cdr3_aa: ASSFDGDHPSSYNEQF

v_call: TRBV29-1
cdr3_aa: SATNFGTAFEQY